This paragraph reports one T cell receptor beta chain. The use of a sample-barcoded 5' primer and a J-beta primer mix characterized a second PCR of roughly 6 to 12 cycles. One entry per CDR3 protein results from TCRdb running MiXCR on the 5' RACE reads. The table has about a million distinct CDR3 sequences, less than 45% seen once. The CDR3 runs 15 residues. CDR1 and CDR2 (germline): SQVTM, ANQGSEA. J lost 1 base, V lost 5 bases, and 9 bases had no gene match. This record belongs to a study of blood T cells in healthy people across ages. The sequencing input was blood. The receptor was isolated from a man in his late teens or twenties in good health. The chain combines TRBV29-1 with TRBJ1-2, with 8 bases identical to TRBD1. CDR3 nucleotide sequence: TGCAGCGTTCATGACAGGGGCCAATTTAACTATGGCTACACCTTC. It specifies CSVHDRGQFNYGYTF.